This T cell receptor beta chain was sequenced for a study of Ad26.COV2.S vaccination and SARS-CoV-2 variants. Across the study: Administration of Ad26.COV2.S was intramuscular, either once or twice 56 days apart.

Germline V gives CDR1 LNHDA, CDR2 SQIVND (reference sequence). Trimming stripped 6 bases from V and 5 bases from J, with 22 bases between. The CDR3 runs 16 residues. For this clone: The antigen remains undetermined.

The repertoire was sequenced with immunoSEQ multiplex PCR; TCRdb's copy has only in-frame clones and lacks some. The top ten hold 1.5% to 2% of the sample, which has a few hundred thousand clones, 89% seen once. Study results and caveats: Greater spike-specific TCR breadth was seen in vaccine recipients than in placebo recipients. Reports say spike-specific CD8+ and CD4+ T cell responses covered substantial breadth after vaccination.

Treatment reported: over 15 received Ad26.COV2.S at low or high dose, single or two shots; 5 received placebo; per-sample allocation not given. Following the first vaccine or placebo injection, samples were taken on day 63. The material was peripheral blood, obtained in a trial of Ad26.COV2.S vaccine versus placebo. The clonotype was recovered from a person between 18 and 65 years old who received the Ad26.COV2.S COVID-19 vaccine or a placebo. The chain links TRBV19 to TRBJ1-1; tentative D call: TRBD1 (6 bases). In nucleotides, the CDR3 is TGTGCCAGTAGCCGGGCTCAGGGGCCACCTATGACTGAAGCTTTCTTT. As protein: CASSRAQGPPMTEAFF.